Below, one T cell receptor beta chain is given with its context. This record belongs to a study of blood T cell repertoires in COVID-19. Overall study context: Sites across the United States, Italy and Spain contributed samples from acute and convalescent COVID-19. PBMCs, B-cell-depleted T cells, or T cells were the source of the cDNA or gDNA that made up the material.

Original processing notes: The assay estimated nucleated cells by amplifying reference gene primers. Clones were read by immunoSEQ multiplex PCR, and TCRdb kept only the in-frame ones, dropping some. The V and J calls and the clone size are those of that table, but D and trimming were determined from the DNA. In the table there are 100,000 or so clones, about 76% of which are singletons. The TCR originated in a human donor in a cohort sampled during active COVID-19. The sample taken for sequencing was peripheral blood.

The CDR3 DNA is TGTGCCAGCAGCTTAGCCGGGACTACGGGATCCAATGAGCAGTTCTTC. Translated, it gives CASSLAGTTGSNEQFF. The rearrangement joins TRBV7-3 to TRBJ2-1; 7 nucleotides agree with TRBD2. Looked up from germline, CDR1 is SGHTA and CDR2 is FQGTGA. The CDR3 covers 16 residues. The junction had 10 bases not matched to a gene; V was cut back by 2 bases and J by 6 bases. The full variable domain, with the rest looked up from reference TRBV7-3 and TRBJ2-1, is GAGVSQTPSNKVTEKGKYVELRCDPISGHTALYWYRQSLGQGPEFLIYFQGTGAADDSGLPNDRFFAVRPEGSVSTLKIQRTERGDSAVYLCASSLAGTTGSNEQFFGPGTRLTVL.